This entry describes one TCR beta chain. This entry belongs to a study of shared clonotypes between healthy human individuals. Sequencing was performed with immunoSEQ multiplex PCR; in TCRdb, only in-frame clones are kept and a portion is missing. This table holds about 520,000 clones, roughly 80% found once. The V gene end was trimmed by 5 bases and the J gene end by 4 bases; junction bases not matched to a gene: 3. The CDR3 is 13 residues long. Germline V gene data show CDR1 as SGHTA and CDR2 as FQGTGA. This rearrangement joins TRBV7-3 to TRBJ1-2, with 8 bases fitting TRBD1. This TCR came from a woman aged 35 to 49 in good health. Some clones in this sample may be carry-over from other donors' samples. Sequencing used PBMCs. CDR3 region: CASSQGAGYGYTF. In DNA, the CDR3 is TGTGCCAGCAGCCAGGGGGCAGGCTATGGCTACACCTTC.